This TCR beta chain was recovered during a study of T cells in Graves' hyperthyroidism and ophthalmopathy. The CDR3 is made up of 13 amino acids. The V end was cut by 4 bases, the J end by 3 bases, with 9 bases between. Germline V gives CDR1 SQVTM, CDR2 ANQGSEA. RNA transcripts provided the source from which TCR beta CDR3 regions were amplified. RT-PCR in the first round (using the HTBI primer set) targeted the TCR CDR3. TCRdb processed the multiplex PCR reads anew with MiXCR; each CDR3 protein has one entry. Among 300,000 to 500,000 distinct CDR3 sequences, over 12% were seen once, and the ten largest hold around 27%. This clonotype was observed at least ten times. Its target is unknown. Findings and caveats of the study: Blood also contained most expanded thyroid clonotypes above 0.001.

This rearrangement joins TRBV29-1 to TRBJ1-4; D is unresolved. The source is a man aged 45 to 65 with Graves' ophthalmopathy. Sequencing was performed on blood. This chain's CDR3 is CSVAAQANEKLFF. For the CDR3, the DNA is TGCAGCGTTGCTGCCCAGGCTAATGAAAAACTGTTTTTT.